The clone carrying this T cell receptor (beta chain) has just one count. This specimen belongs to a study of blood T cell repertoires in COVID-19. Background on the study: Both acute and convalescent COVID-19 samples were obtained from the United States, Italy and Spain. Sources were T cells, B-cell-depleted T cells, or PBMCs; the material itself was cDNA or gDNA.

The junction had 4 bases not matched to a gene; V was cut back by 3 bases and J by 2 bases. Germline V gene sequence: CDR1 SGHDT, CDR2 YYEEEE. The length of the CDR3 is 14 residues. In the study's own analysis: Counts of nucleated cells, estimated from reference gene primer amplification, were obtained. Assay: immunoSEQ multiplex PCR; the TCRdb copy retains only in-frame clones and omits some. The V and J calls and the clone size are those of that table, but D and trimming were determined from the DNA. In the table there are 150,000 to 200,000 clones, around 84% of which are singletons. Material: peripheral blood. This receptor was taken from a woman of 80 years or more with acute or convalescent COVID-19. V gene TRBV5-6 combines with J gene TRBJ2-7; 8 bases are a match to TRBD1. CDR3 residues: CASSYGQGPYEQYF. The CDR3 DNA is TGTGCCAGCAGCTACGGACAGGGACCCTACGAGCAGTACTTC.